The clone carrying this TCR beta chain was seen repeatedly, ten times or more. Its cognate antigen is unknown. A second PCR of 7 to 11 cycles used a sample-barcoded 5' primer and a J-beta primer mix. Each cDNA molecule was tagged by a template-switch adaptor that had 12 random nucleotides. Via MiXCR, TCRdb re-called the 5' RACE reads, giving one row per CDR3 protein. Of about 1.5 million distinct CDR3 sequences listed, 40% to 45% were seen once; the top ten hold around 4%. This sample was taken from a study of blood T cells in healthy people across ages. Study-level results: Age advanced and TCR beta diversity per million T cells fell, roughly linearly. As naive T cell percentage varied, TCR beta diversity correlated strongly with it.

Trimming removed 5 bases at V and 2 bases at J, with 7 bases between. The CDR3 runs to 13 residues. Sequencing was done on a sample of blood. The receptor comes from a woman younger than 30 in good health. The rearrangement links TRBV12-3 or TRBV12-4 to TRBJ2-1; D is ambiguous. The CDR3 here is CASSPGPYNEQFF. CDR3 nucleotides: TGTGCCAGCAGTCCCGGCCCCTACAATGAGCAGTTCTTC.